This entry lists 26 T cell receptor beta chains sequenced from one sample in a study of PD-1 blockade in classical Hodgkin lymphoma. Time point of the sample: newly diagnosed, previously untreated cHL patient sample. Measured with immunoSEQ multiplex PCR; TCRdb has only the in-frame clones, and not every one. This sample has around 30,000 clones, with approximately 90% found just once. The material sequenced was peripheral blood mononuclear cells (PBMCs). These TCRs come from a human donor with classical Hodgkin lymphoma.

The genes are TRBV4-1 and TRBJ2-7; D possibly uses TRBD1 or TRBD2 (5 bases each). Trimming removed 4 bases from V and 1 base from J, with 20 bases in between. The CDR3 spans 17 residues. Germline values: CDR1 MGHRA, CDR2 YSYEKL. The CDR3 reads CASSRGLGQDPSYEQYF. CDR3 nucleotides: TGCGCCAGCAGCCGCGGACTGGGGCAGGACCCGTCCTACGAGCAGTACTTC.

The chain carries TRBV7-2 and TRBJ2-1, with 14 bases matching TRBD2. After removal of 5 bases from V and 8 bases from J, the junction contained 5 bases not matched to a gene. CDR1 and CDR2 (germline): SGHTA, FQGNSA. This CDR3 is built from 15 residues. Written as DNA, the CDR3 is TGTGCCAGCAGCAGACTAGCGGGAGGGTCGGATGAGCAGTTCTTC. This gives the protein CASSRLAGGSDEQFF.

The CDR3 loop reads CASSAQNGRAEADTQYF. The CDR3 region has the DNA TGTGCCAGCAGCGCTCAGAACGGGAGGGCCGAGGCAGATACGCAGTATTTT. V is TRBV9 and J is TRBJ2-3, with 8 bases that match TRBD2. Germline loops: CDR1 SGDLS, CDR2 YYNGEE. The CDR3 has 17 amino acids. V shed 3 bases, J shed 4 bases, and the junction held 13 bases outside the gene matches.

This clone was counted between two and nine times. V and J are TRBV9 and TRBJ2-7, with 10 bases aligning to TRBD1. This CDR3 is built from 14 residues. V lost 2 bases to trimming and J lost 7 bases; unmatched junction nucleotides: 6. Germline-derived CDR1 and CDR2 are SGDLS and YYNGEE. The CDR3 region is CASSVGGTGEEQYF. In DNA form, the CDR3 reads TGTGCCAGCAGCGTCGGGGGGACAGGGGAAGAGCAGTACTTC.

This clone was found a few times. The chain's CDR3 is CASSQGHRNQPQHF. Here the CDR3 DNA reads TGTGCCAGTAGTCAGGGACACCGCAATCAGCCCCAGCATTTT. This chain connects TRBV19 to TRBJ1-5, with a tentative D call TRBD1 (6 bases). The germline CDR1 and CDR2 sequences are LNHDA and SQIVND (reference sequence). The CDR3 loop spans 14 amino acids. With 5 bases removed from V and 2 bases from J, the gap between germline ends came to 10 bases.

The chain joins TRBV5-1 to TRBJ2-3; D ambiguous. V gave up 5 bases and J gave up 2 bases, with 9 bases separating them. CDR1 SGHRS and CDR2 YFSETQ come from the germline V gene. The CDR3 runs to 13 residues. CDR3 region: CASRMPITDTQYF. The CDR3 DNA sequence: TGCGCCAGCAGGATGCCGATCACAGATACGCAGTATTTT.

V gene TRBV18 combines with J gene TRBJ1-1; no reliable D call. Trimming took 2 bases from V and 11 from J, leaving 15 bases between them. The germline CDR1 and CDR2 sequences are KGHSH and LQKENI. The CDR3 extends over 13 amino acids. CDR3 residues: CASSPEREMDAFF. The CDR3 nucleotides are TGTGCCAGCTCACCAGAGCGGGAGATGGATGCTTTCTTT. Supplemented by reference TRBV18 and TRBJ1-1, the full variable domain reads NAGVMQNPRHLVRRRGQEARLRCSPMKGHSHVYWYRQLPEEGLKFMVYLQKENIIDESGMPKERFSAEFPKEGPSILRIQQVVRGDSAAYFCASSPEREMDAFFGQGTRLTVV.

This chain links TRBV11-1 with TRBJ2-7; no reliable D call. CDR1 is SGHAT, CDR2 FQDESV, per germline (reference sequence). The V end was cut by 1 base, the J end by 0 bases, with 13 bases between. The CDR3 runs to 16 residues. The CDR3 region is CASSLDTNPHSYEQYF. The CDR3 DNA reads as TGTGCCAGCAGCTTAGATACAAATCCCCACTCCTACGAGCAGTACTTC.

A remark on this clone: An end of the junction does not agree with germline; a read error may underlie this. The chain carries TRBV10-3 and TRBJ2-7; the D is unclear. CDR1 is ENHRY, CDR2 SYGVKD, per germline. This CDR3 has 11 residues. CDR3 in DNA: TGTGCCATCAGTGAGTCGTCCTATCAGCACTTC. Translating gives CAISESSYQHF.

The V gene is TRBV2, the J gene TRBJ1-5; D not certain. V was cut by 3 bases and J by 3 bases, with 9 bases left in between. Germline V gene sequence: CDR1 SNHLY, CDR2 FYNNEI. The CDR3 loop spans 14 amino acids. CDR3 sequence: CASSEVRDNQPQHF. The CDR3 region has the DNA TGTGCCAGCAGTGAGGTGAGGGACAATCAGCCCCAGCATTTT. Full variable domain (remainder filled in from reference TRBV2 and TRBJ1-5): EPEVTQTPSHQVTQMGQEVILRCVPISNHLYFYWYRQILGQKVEFLVSFYNNEISEKSEIFDDQFSVERPDGSNFTLKIRSTKLEDSAMYFCASSEVRDNQPQHFGDGTRLSIL.

This clone was detected once. The chain combines TRBV10-3 with TRBJ2-5; tentative D call: TRBD1 (6 bases). CDR1 is ENHRY, CDR2 SYGVKD, per germline. The V gene lost 6 bases and the J gene lost 2 bases, with 10 bases spanning the gap. This CDR3 contains 13 residues. This chain's CDR3 is CAISWTVQETQYF. The DNA of the CDR3 is TGTGCCATCAGCTGGACAGTACAAGAGACCCAGTACTTC.

The chain carries TRBV19 and TRBJ2-7; TRBD1 matches 8 bases. The length of the CDR3 is 16 residues. V gave up 3 bases and J gave up 0 bases; unmatched junction bases: 7. Germline V CDR1 and CDR2: LNHDA, SQIVND (reference sequence). The CDR3 region has the DNA TGTGCCAGTAGTATGGGCGGGACAGGTAGCTCCTACGAGCAGTACTTC. The encoded protein is CASSMGGTGSSYEQYF. Complete variable domain (other parts from reference TRBV19 and TRBJ2-7): DGGITQSPKYLFRKEGQNVTLSCEQNLNHDAMYWYRQDPGQGLRLIYYSQIVNDFQKGDIAEGYSVSREKKESFPLTVTSAQKNPTAFYLCASSMGGTGSSYEQYFGPGTRLTVT.

The chain couples TRBV6-1 to TRBJ2-2, with TRBD1 matching over 11 bases. Germline loops: CDR1 MNHNS, CDR2 SASEGT. This CDR3 comprises 15 residues. V shed 3 bases, J shed 4 bases, and the junction held 1 base outside the gene matches. In DNA, the CDR3 is TGTGCCAGCAGTGAGGACAGGGGGCCCACCGGGGAGCTGTTTTTT. Its translation is CASSEDRGPTGELFF.

This chain connects TRBV5-1 to TRBJ2-1; 7 positions match TRBD2. The trim removed 4 bases at V and 8 bases at J, leaving 21 bases unmatched. Germline CDR1 reads SGHRS; CDR2 reads YFSETQ. The CDR3 totals 18 residues. CDR3: CASSARKTGTMPWYEQFF. The CDR3 DNA reads TGCGCCAGCAGCGCCAGAAAAACCGGGACTATGCCTTGGTATGAGCAGTTCTTC.

J is TRBJ2-2 and V is TRBV5-6, with D unresolved. The CDR3 consists of 15 residues. Germline lookup yields CDR1 SGHDT and CDR2 YYEEEE. Trimming cost V 0 bases and J 5 bases, with 11 bases left between them. The CDR3 reads CASSLGLSLTGELFF. CDR3 coding DNA: TGTGCCAGCAGCTTGGGGCTGAGTTTGACCGGGGAGCTGTTTTTT.

The rearrangement uses TRBV7-2 and TRBJ2-2, with TRBD2 as a possible D gene (6 bases). Per germline, CDR1 SGHTA and CDR2 FQGNSA. The CDR3 spans 14 residues. V lost 5 bases, J lost 10 bases, and 17 bases lay in between. CDR3 in amino acids: CASSQAWEVMELFF. CDR3 sequence (DNA): TGTGCCAGCAGCCAGGCCTGGGAGGTCATGGAGCTGTTTTTT.

The chain joins TRBV7-9 to TRBJ2-3, with 10 bases fitting TRBD2. Germline CDR1 is SEHNR and CDR2 is FQNEAQ (reference sequence). V lost 5 bases to trimming and J lost 2 bases; unmatched junction nucleotides: 4. This CDR3 is 15 amino acids long. The CDR3 nucleotides are TGTGCCAGCAGCCCCGGACTAGCGGTCACAGATACGCAGTATTTT. It is translated as CASSPGLAVTDTQYF.

The genes are TRBV2 and TRBJ2-3; 10 bases fit TRBD2. This CDR3 has 16 residues. The germline V gene encodes CDR1 SNHLY and CDR2 FYNNEI. The trim removed 4 bases at V and 4 bases at J, leaving 8 bases unmatched. Here the CDR3 DNA reads TGTGCCAGCAGTGGGCTAGCGGGAGAAGTCGCAGATACGCAGTATTTT. It codes for CASSGLAGEVADTQYF.

This clone was detected once. This chain uses TRBV7-9 with TRBJ1-1; D might be TRBD1 (6 bases). Germline V gene lookup returns CDR1 SEHNR and CDR2 FQNEAQ (reference sequence). Trimming stripped 5 bases from V and 1 base from J, with 11 bases between. The CDR3 is made up of 14 amino acids. The DNA of the CDR3 is TGTGCCAGCAGCACAAGGACAGAGAACACTGAAGCTTTCTTT. Its protein product is CASSTRTENTEAFF. Combining the CDR3 with reference TRBV7-9 and TRBJ1-1 gives the whole variable domain DTGVSQNPRHKITKRGQNVTFRCDPISEHNRLYWYRQTLGQGPEFLTYFQNEAQLEKSRLLSDRFSAERPKGSFSTLEIQRTEQGDSAMYLCASSTRTENTEAFFGQGTRLTVV.

This rearrangement joins TRBV30 to TRBJ1-2; D call uncertain. The CDR3 extends over 12 amino acids. V shed 2 bases and J shed 7 bases, with 11 bases lying between them. Germline V lookup: CDR1 GTSNPN, CDR2 SVGIG (reference sequence). CDR3 residues: CAWSKGGGGYTF. DNA of the CDR3: TGTGCCTGGAGTAAGGGAGGCGGTGGCTACACCTTC.

For the CDR3, the DNA is TGTGCCAGCAGCGGGAGGCCGAGGAATGGTGAGCAGTACTTC. It translates to CASSGRPRNGEQYF. The V call is TRBV5-4, the J call TRBJ2-7; weak D call: TRBD2 (6 bases). The V end lost 4 bases, the J end lost 7 bases, and 18 bases lay between the germline ends. The CDR3 consists of 14 residues. Germline assignment: CDR1 SGHNT and CDR2 YYREEE (reference sequence).

Comments on this clone: One end of the junction is discordant with germline, which a read error may explain. The J gene is TRBJ2-7, the V gene TRBV10-3; 7 positions agree with TRBD1. CDR1 ENHRY and CDR2 SYGVKD come from the germline V gene. The CDR3 is 13 residues long. CDR3 bases: TGTGCCATGGGGACCATTGACGAGGGGGCTCCCGTCTTC. Protein: CAMGTIDEGAPVF.

This clone was counted once. This sequence joins TRBV5-1 and TRBJ1-6, with D maybe TRBD1 (6 bases). Germline CDR1 is SGHRS and CDR2 is YFSETQ. V dropped 1 base and J dropped 5 bases, with 10 bases sitting between them. This CDR3 comprises 15 residues. CDR3 residues: CASSLSRGDNSPLHF. Here the CDR3 DNA reads TGCGCCAGCAGCTTGAGCAGGGGAGATAATTCACCCCTCCACTTT.

V usage is TRBV9 and J usage is TRBJ2-1; 8 positions match TRBD2. The CDR3 has 15 amino acids. Per the germline V gene, CDR1 is SGDLS and CDR2 is YYNGEE. The V and J ends lost 4 bases and 6 bases, in that order; junction bases with no gene match: 9. CDR3 nucleotide sequence: TGTGCCAGCAGCCCACCCGGGACTAGTCTCAATGAGCAGTTCTTC. The encoded protein is CASSPPGTSLNEQFF.

CDR3 sequence: CASSLGLDNEQFF. As DNA, the CDR3 is TGTGCCAGCAGCTTGGGTTTGGACAATGAGCAGTTCTTC. The rearrangement joins TRBV5-6 to TRBJ2-1; unclear D gene. Between the trimmed V and J ends, which lost 0 bases and 5 bases, there was a span of 6 bases. Germline V gives CDR1 SGHDT, CDR2 YYEEEE. This CDR3 region has 13 residues.

V usage is TRBV18 and J usage is TRBJ1-3, with D hard to call. The CDR3 covers 15 residues. Germline V lookup: CDR1 KGHSH, CDR2 LQKENI. Deletions cut 2 bases from V and 0 bases from J, with 8 bases between. The CDR3 spells CASSPRQVSGNTIYF. As DNA, the CDR3 is TGTGCCAGCTCACCAAGGCAGGTCTCTGGAAACACCATATATTTT.